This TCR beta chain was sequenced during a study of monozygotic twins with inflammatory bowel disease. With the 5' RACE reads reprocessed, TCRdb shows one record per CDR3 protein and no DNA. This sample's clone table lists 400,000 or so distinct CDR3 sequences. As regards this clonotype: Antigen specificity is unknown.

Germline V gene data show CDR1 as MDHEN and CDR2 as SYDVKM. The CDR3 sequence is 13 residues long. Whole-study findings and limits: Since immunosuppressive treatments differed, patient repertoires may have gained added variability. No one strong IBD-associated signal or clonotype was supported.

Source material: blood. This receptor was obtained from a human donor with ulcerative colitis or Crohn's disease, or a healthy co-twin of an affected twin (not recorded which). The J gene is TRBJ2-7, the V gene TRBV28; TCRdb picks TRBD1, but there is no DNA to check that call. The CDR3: CASSPVPTYEQYF.